This record looks at one T cell receptor (beta chain) sequence and its context. Its cognate antigen has yet to be identified. No base quality information exists; no much larger clone differs at one position. These data come from a study of blood T cell repertoires in COVID-19 (dated by TCRdb to 2019 to 2021). About the investigation overall: Samples from collaborators originated in the United States, Italy and Spain and spanned both the acute and convalescent phases of COVID-19. The material from the prospective study consisted of cDNA or gDNA derived from T cells, B-cell-depleted T cells, or PBMCs. Deeply sampled blood TCRbeta repertoires from subjects exposed to, actively infected with, or recovered from COVID-19 were included in the dataset. The repertoires were released in a freely available public database meant as a resource for research on the immune response to SARS-CoV-2. Samples were obtained from the ongoing ImmuneRACE study (first 160 participants) and from some 1,300 subjects provided by 6 global collaborators. A de-identified subject ID, COVID-19 status, age in years and sex were almost always included in the sample metadata. Where available, HLA class I and class II types were obtained from metadata supplied by the sample provider rather than from assay-based typing.

The immunoSEQ Assay, a bias-controlled multiplex PCR, was used to amplify TCRbeta CDR3 regions from genomic DNA. In the original analysis: The number of nucleated cells in each sample was estimated from the amplification of reference gene primers within the assay. To quantify the absolute abundance of each unique TCRbeta CDR3 rearrangement, sequence reads were collapsed and filtered. For each sample, productive Simpson clonality was calculated as the square root of Simpson's diversity index across productive rearrangements. Held by TCRdb, this immuneACCESS table contains in-frame sequences only and omits some clones. Under half of the omission traces to an unresolved V gene where checked; the cause of the rest is unknown. V and J calls and clone size are given by that table; D and trimming were obtained from the DNA. A total of over 70,000 clones appear in this sample, roughly 88% of them only once. The ten largest clonotypes hold 6.5% to 8% of the sample.

Reading the germline V gene (reference sequence) gives CDR1 GTSNPN and CDR2 SVGIG. Counted from cysteine to phenylalanine, this CDR3 has 14 amino acids. Solely the CDR3 DNA is kept, with 42 bases framed from the first base. V and J lose 0 bases and 7 bases, and a span of 13 bases separates them. The study at large found these results: The amount of clinical and demographic metadata varied by source and participant and was provided uncurated.

In Seattle, one collaborating source enrolled patients while the infection was active and tracked those patients longitudinally over the course of disease. Whole blood was collected in K2EDTA tubes by collaborating institutions according to the institutions' own protocols. For TCRbeta analysis, collaborators shipped samples as frozen whole blood, isolated PBMCs, or DNA extracted from either of those sample types. The sample taken for sequencing was peripheral blood. The receptor chain draws on TRBV30 and TRBJ2-1, and perhaps TRBD1 as D gene, on 6 matching bases. The receptor's source is a man aged 18 to 30 with COVID-19, enrolled during active disease. The DNA reads TGTGCCTGGAGTGTAATTACAGGGCGGAATGAGCAGTTCTTC. It codes for CAWSVITGRNEQFF. The CDR3, completed at both ends by the reference TRBV30 and TRBJ2-1 genes, gives the full variable domain SQTIHQWPATLVQPVGSPLSLECTVEGTSNPNLYWYRQAAGRGLQLLFYSVGIGQISSEVPQNLSASRPQDRQFILSSKKLLLSDSGFYLCAWSVITGRNEQFFGPGTRLTVL.